One and the same sample provided the 16 T cell receptor beta chains below, sequenced in a study of blood T cells in healthy people across ages. Through a sample-barcoded 5' primer and a J-beta primer mix, a second PCR was run for roughly 7 to 12 cycles. TCRdb reprocessed the 5' RACE reads with MiXCR, giving one entry per CDR3 protein. The sample lists some 730,000 distinct CDR3 sequences, about a fifth occurring once. The sample was blood. These receptors originate from a man between 65 and 85 years old in good health.

This chain uses TRBV27 with TRBJ1-2, with 8 bases matching TRBD1. V shed 8 bases, J shed 0 bases, and the junction held 5 bases outside the gene matches. CDR1 is MNHEY, CDR2 SMNVEV, per germline (reference sequence). The CDR3 is 14 residues long. CDR3 sequence: CASAPTGANYGYTF. The CDR3 nucleotides are TGTGCCAGCGCCCCGACAGGGGCTAACTATGGCTACACCTTC.

J is TRBJ2-5 and V is TRBV29-1; no reliable D call. Trimming cost V 2 bases and J 5 bases, with 12 bases left between them. CDR1 and CDR2 (germline): SQVTM, ANQGSEA. CDR3 length: 13 residues. In DNA, the CDR3 is TGCAGCGTTGAAAATAAGGACCTGGAGACCCAGTACTTC. Translated: CSVENKDLETQYF.

This clonotype was counted only a few times. The chain recombines TRBV14 with TRBJ2-2; TRBD2 might be the D (6 bases). Germline assignment: CDR1 SGHDN and CDR2 FVKESK. The V gene lost 1 base and the J gene lost 1 base, with 13 bases spanning the gap. The CDR3 consists of 17 residues. CDR3 residues: CASSQVPGTLNTGELFF. The CDR3 DNA follows: TGTGCCAGCAGCCAAGTTCCCGGGACTTTGAACACCGGGGAGCTGTTTTTT.

This clonotype was recorded many times. V gene TRBV4-1 combines with J gene TRBJ2-5; D unclear. V lost 0 bases and J 1 base, leaving 12 bases between the germline ends. Germline V CDR1 and CDR2: MGHRA, YSYEKL. The CDR3 runs to 16 residues. CDR3 sequence: CASSQEGRVFQETQYF. The CDR3 DNA follows: TGCGCCAGCAGCCAAGAAGGACGGGTATTCCAAGAGACCCAGTACTTC.

This sequence joins TRBV28 and TRBJ1-1, with D uncertain. The germline V gene encodes CDR1 MDHEN and CDR2 SYDVKM. Between the trimmed V and J ends, which lost 5 bases and 2 bases, there was a span of 18 bases. This CDR3 region has 16 residues. This chain's CDR3 is CASSTLGNKGNTEAFF. In nucleotides, the CDR3 is TGTGCCAGCAGTACCTTGGGGAATAAGGGCAACACTGAAGCTTTCTTT.

This chain links TRBV28 with TRBJ2-3; TRBD1 matches 9 bases. Germline V CDR1 and CDR2: MDHEN, SYDVKM. The V gene end was trimmed by 2 bases and the J gene end by 3 bases; junction bases not matched to a gene: 9. The CDR3 length is 17 residues. CDR3 loop: CASSLHTGGVGTDTQYF. The CDR3 DNA reads TGTGCCAGCAGTTTACACACAGGGGGCGTAGGGACAGATACGCAGTATTTT.

This clonotype was detected only a few times. V usage is TRBV2 and J usage is TRBJ2-7; no firm D call. V lost 10 bases and J lost 4, with 17 bases in between. There are 13 residues in the CDR3. Germline-derived CDR1 and CDR2 are SNHLY and FYNNEI. The CDR3 sequence is CATQKPAKYEQYF. DNA of the CDR3: TGTGCCACTCAAAAGCCAGCTAAGTACGAGCAGTACTTC. The full variable domain, with the rest looked up from reference TRBV2 and TRBJ2-7, is EPEVTQTPSHQVTQMGQEVILRCVPISNHLYFYWYRQILGQKVEFLVSFYNNEISEKSEIFDDQFSVERPDGSNFTLKIRSTKLEDSAMYFCATQKPAKYEQYFGPGTRLTVT.

This chain uses TRBV28 with TRBJ2-7; tentative D call: TRBD2 (5 bases). V was cut by 5 bases and J by 0 bases, with 14 bases left in between. Germline V CDR1 and CDR2: MDHEN, SYDVKM. The CDR3 length is 15 residues. The CDR3 sequence is CASSPPDGNSYEQYF. The CDR3 DNA reads TGTGCCAGCAGTCCCCCGGACGGGAACTCCTACGAGCAGTACTTC. Drawing the rest from reference TRBV28 and TRBJ2-7, the complete variable domain is DVKVTQSSRYLVKRTGEKVFLECVQDMDHENMFWYRQDPGLGLRLIYFSYDVKMKEKGDIPEGYSVSREKKERFSLILESASTNQTSMYLCASSPPDGNSYEQYFGPGTRLTVT.

The table lists this clonotype with a few counts. The chain uses TRBV5-1 and TRBJ2-5; tentative D call: TRBD2 (6 bases). Between the trimmed V and J ends, which lost 2 bases and 9 bases, there was a span of 20 bases. The CDR3 covers 15 residues. Germline CDR1 and CDR2: SGHRS and YFSETQ. Here the CDR3 reads CASSFERGGGESQYF. CDR3 coding DNA: TGCGCCAGCAGCTTTGAGAGGGGAGGCGGCGAGTCCCAGTACTTC.

The chain couples TRBV5-1 to TRBJ2-5; TRBD1 matches 8 bases. The J call could be wrong; TRBJ2-7 is a better fit for the DNA end. The germline CDR1 and CDR2 sequences are SGHRS and YFSETQ. The CDR3 contains 11 residues. CDR3 in DNA: TGCGCCAGTGGACAGGGAGCCGAGCAGTACTTC. This codes for CASGQGAEQYF.

CDR3 region: CASKEGYQETQYF. In DNA, the CDR3 is TGTGCCAGCAAGGAAGGGTACCAAGAGACCCAGTACTTC. V gene TRBV13 combines with J gene TRBJ2-5; D gene uncertain. V shed 7 bases and J shed 0 bases, with 9 bases lying between them. The length of the CDR3 is 13 residues. CDR1 is PRHDT and CDR2 is FYEKMQ in the germline V gene (reference sequence).

In DNA, the CDR3 is TGCAGCGTGGGATGGACGGGAACTCTGGGTACGCAGTATTTT. It yields the protein CSVGWTGTLGTQYF. This chain links TRBV29-1 with TRBJ2-3; the D gene is possibly TRBD2 (5 bases). The CDR3 is made up of 14 amino acids. Trimming removed 6 bases from V and 8 bases from J, with 21 bases in between. The V gene's germline CDR1 is SQVTM and CDR2 ANQGSEA.

This clonotype was detected ten times or more. The chain combines TRBV24-1 with TRBJ2-1; perhaps TRBD2 as D (5 bases). Trimming took 7 bases from V and 2 from J, leaving 11 bases between them. Germline V gives CDR1 KGHDR, CDR2 SFDVKD. This CDR3 contains 14 residues. The CDR3 DNA reads TGTGCCACCAGAGACCGAGGGACCTACAATGAGCAGTTCTTC. Its translation is CATRDRGTYNEQFF.

This clonotype has just a few counts. The rearrangement joins TRBV4-1 to TRBJ2-1, with 12 bases that match TRBD2. Trimming removed 3 bases from V and 1 base from J; junction bases left unmatched: 1. From germline, CDR1 is MGHRA and CDR2 YSYEKL. This CDR3 has 16 residues. CDR3 sequence (DNA): TGCGCCAGCAGCCACGGACTAGCGGGGTCCTACAATGAGCAGTTCTTC. It specifies CASSHGLAGSYNEQFF.

This clonotype has only a few counts. The rearrangement joins TRBV2 to TRBJ1-3; D might be TRBD1 (5 bases). Per germline, CDR1 SNHLY and CDR2 FYNNEI. Trimming left V 7 bases short and J 2 bases short, with 12 bases between. CDR3 length: 14 residues. CDR3 sequence: CASIRGATGNTIYF. CDR3 DNA sequence: TGTGCCAGCATCAGAGGGGCAACTGGAAACACCATATATTTT.

The chain combines TRBV7-3 with TRBJ2-1; 8 nucleotides align to TRBD2. The DNA matches TRBJ2-5 better at its end, which makes the J call doubtful. The CDR3 is made up of 16 amino acids. CDR1 is SGHTA, CDR2 FQGTGA, per germline. CDR3: CASSSGTSGDKETQYF. The DNA for the CDR3 is TGTGCCAGCAGCTCCGGTACTAGCGGAGACAAAGAGACCCAGTACTTC.